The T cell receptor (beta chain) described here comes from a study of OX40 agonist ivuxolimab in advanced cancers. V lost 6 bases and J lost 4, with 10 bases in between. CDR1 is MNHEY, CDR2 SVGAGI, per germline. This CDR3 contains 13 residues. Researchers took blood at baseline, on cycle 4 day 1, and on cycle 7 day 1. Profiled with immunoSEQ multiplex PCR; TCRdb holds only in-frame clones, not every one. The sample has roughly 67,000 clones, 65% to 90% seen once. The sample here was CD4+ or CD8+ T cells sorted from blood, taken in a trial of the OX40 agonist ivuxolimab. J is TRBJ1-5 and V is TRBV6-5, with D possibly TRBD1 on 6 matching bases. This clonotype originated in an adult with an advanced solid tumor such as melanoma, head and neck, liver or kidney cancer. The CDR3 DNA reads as TGTGCCAGCAGGGGAGGGGGTAATCAGCCCCAGCATTTT. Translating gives CASRGGGNQPQHF.